This is a list of T cell receptor beta chains from one sample in a study of control samples from healthy donors and cancer patients. Profiled with immunoSEQ multiplex PCR; TCRdb holds only in-frame clones, not every one. The sample has 400,000 to 500,000 clones, more than 80% seen once. Sequenced sample: PBMCs. These receptors were taken from a man in his forties with head and neck cancer. The conserved cysteine and the conserved F or W are not part of the CDR3 here. Each record gives: V gene, J gene, D gene, clone size, CDR3 protein. D genes are given only for firm matches. The listing skips clone size in some rows; elsewhere it reads once, few, many or a size class.

TRBV28	TRBJ2-5	-	-	ASSLPRQETQY
TRBV9	TRBJ2-7	-	-	ASSEGSSYTYEQY
TRBV2	TRBJ2-4	-	-	ATSDAKNIQY
TRBV4-1	TRBJ2-1	TRBD1	-	ASSQGTGGVSYNEQF
TRBV5-6	TRBJ1-1	TRBD1	-	ASSLVGEDRATEAF
TRBV18	TRBJ2-7	-	-	ASSPGQTSYEQY
TRBV18	TRBJ1-6	TRBD1	-	ASSPDRGTDNSPLH
TRBV6-5	TRBJ1-5	-	-	ASSRGVQGDQPQH
TRBV27	TRBJ1-1	TRBD1	-	ASSSGQMNTEAF
TRBV19	TRBJ2-1	TRBD2	few	ASSMGTRQLYNEQF
TRBV28	TRBJ2-7	TRBD1	-	ASELRGRGRATTEQY
TRBV5-1	TRBJ2-7	TRBD1	-	ASSLQGALYEQY
TRBV24-1	TRBJ1-2	TRBD1	-	ATPTGVENYGYT
TRBV19	TRBJ1-1	TRBD1	-	ASGQGRYFTEAF
TRBV11-2	TRBJ2-1	TRBD2	-	ASSEGLARNEQF
TRBV4-1	TRBJ2-1	-	-	ASSQTPGLNYNEQF
TRBV28	TRBJ1-2	TRBD1	-	ASSSLQGQARGYYGYT
TRBV7-8	TRBJ2-1	TRBD2	-	ASSLYSGGPNEQF
TRBV10-1	TRBJ2-1	-	-	ASSVNSPDEQF
TRBV28	TRBJ1-6	-	-	ASSYPLGPGNSPLH
TRBV5-1	TRBJ2-2	TRBD2	few	ASSLGFSGNSNTGELF